Listed here are 17 T cell receptor beta chains from one sample, sequenced in a study of cytomegalovirus exposure and HLA in healthy donors. Use of 60 Vbeta and 13 Jbeta primers characterized the PCR. The repertoire was sequenced with immunoSEQ multiplex PCR; TCRdb's copy has only in-frame clones and lacks some. The sample lists fewer than 120,000 clones; approximately 82% were seen once. Sequenced: PBMCs. All receptors derive from a man aged 25 to 40 in good health and CMV-seropositive.

The chain links TRBV6-5 to TRBJ1-5; no firm D call. The V gene's germline CDR1 is MNHEY and CDR2 SVGAGI. The CDR3 has 15 residues. Trimming took 6 bases from V and 0 from J, leaving 12 bases between them. In DNA, the CDR3 is TGTGCCAGCAGCGACGGACTCGTTAGCAATCAGCCCCAGCATTTT. This codes for CASSDGLVSNQPQHF.

The chain carries TRBV7-9 and TRBJ2-5, with TRBD2 identical over 8 bases. Trimming at V came to 7 bases and at J to 0 bases, leaving 1 base not matched to a gene. This CDR3 region has 13 residues. Looked up from germline, CDR1 is SEHNR and CDR2 is FQNEAQ (reference sequence). Here the CDR3 DNA reads TGTGCCAGCACCGGGGGGGACCAAGAGACCCAGTACTTC. Its translation: CASTGGDQETQYF. Variable domain in full (rest from reference TRBV7-9 and TRBJ2-5): DTGVSQNPRHKITKRGQNVTFRCDPISEHNRLYWYRQTLGQGPEFLTYFQNEAQLEKSRLLSDRFSAERPKGSFSTLEIQRTEQGDSAMYLCASTGGDQETQYFGPGTRLLVL.

The gene calls are TRBV19 and TRBJ2-7; the D gene is possibly TRBD1 (5 bases). The CDR3 contains 16 residues. The germline V and J ends were trimmed by 1 base and 4 bases, with 17 bases remaining between them. The germline CDR1 and CDR2 sequences are LNHDA and SQIVND (reference sequence). CDR3 amino acids: CASSIVGRAPSYEQYF. For the CDR3, the DNA is TGTGCCAGTAGTATAGTCGGCAGGGCCCCCTCGTACGAGCAGTACTTC.

This clone showed up just once. This CDR3 is CASSPETTSTDTQYF. CDR3 bases: TGCGCCAGCAGCCCGGAGACCACTAGCACAGATACGCAGTATTTT. The chain recombines TRBV4-3 with TRBJ2-3; D is uncertain. Germline CDR1 reads LGHNA; CDR2 reads YSLEER. CDR3 size: 15 residues. V was cut by 4 bases and J by 0 bases, with 11 bases left in between.

The rearrangement joins TRBV19 to TRBJ2-7; the D gene is possibly TRBD2 (7 bases). Germline V lookup: CDR1 LNHDA, CDR2 SQIVND (reference sequence). Trimming took off 3 bases at V and 2 bases at J, with 11 bases between the two ends. The CDR3 is 14 residues long. This chain's CDR3 is CASSMMGGPYEQYF. In DNA, the CDR3 is TGTGCCAGTAGTATGATGGGGGGGCCCTACGAGCAGTACTTC.

The chain joins TRBV6-6 to TRBJ2-2; 8 nucleotides line up with TRBD1. The CDR3 is made up of 15 amino acids. In germline, CDR1 is MNHNY, CDR2 SVGAGI (reference sequence). V lost 7 bases to trimming and J lost 8 bases; unmatched junction nucleotides: 12. The CDR3 DNA is TGTGCCAGCATTTCAAGGACAGGGATCAGTGGGGAGCTGTTTTTT. Protein sequence: CASISRTGISGELFF.

The chain uses TRBV7-2 and TRBJ2-3, with 7 bases aligning to TRBD1. With 6 bases clipped from V and 5 bases from J, the junction kept 11 bases outside the gene matches. The CDR3 is 15 amino acids. In germline, CDR1 is SGHTA, CDR2 FQGNSA. CDR3 region: CASSRTTGAGDTQYF. CDR3 DNA sequence: TGTGCCAGCAGTCGCACAACAGGGGCGGGAGATACGCAGTATTTT.

A single count supports this clone. The CDR3 DNA reads as TGTGCCAGCAGCTTAGGGACAGGGGCCGCCTACGAGCAGTACTTC. Its translation is CASSLGTGAAYEQYF. This sequence joins TRBV7-9 and TRBJ2-7, with 9 bases lining up with TRBD1. Germline V CDR1 and CDR2: SEHNR, FQNEAQ (reference sequence). Germline trimming cut 1 base from V and 2 bases from J; bases unmatched to any gene: 3. The CDR3 runs 15 residues.

V is TRBV30 and J is TRBJ2-7; TRBD2 aligns across 7 bases. The CDR3 has 12 residues. The V gene's germline CDR1 is GTSNPN and CDR2 SVGIG (reference sequence). V lost 8 bases to trimming and J lost 0 bases; unmatched junction nucleotides: 4. CDR3 nucleotide sequence: TGTGCCGGCGGCGGGGGCTCCTACGAGCAGTACTTC. Translated: CAGGGGSYEQYF.

The genes are TRBV19 and TRBJ1-1; no clear D gene. Trimming left V 1 base short and J 0 bases short, with 12 bases between. Germline-derived CDR1 and CDR2 are LNHDA and SQIVND (reference sequence). CDR3 size: 16 residues. The chain's CDR3 is CASSIVSRGMNTEAFF. DNA of the CDR3: TGTGCCAGTAGTATAGTTTCTCGCGGCATGAACACTGAAGCTTTCTTT.

This clone has only one observation. This chain uses TRBV13 with TRBJ2-3; 7 bases are a match to TRBD2. V lost 4 bases to trimming and J lost 6 bases; unmatched junction nucleotides: 7. The CDR3 loop spans 14 amino acids. Germline V gene data show CDR1 as PRHDT and CDR2 as FYEKMQ (reference sequence). CDR3 nucleotide sequence: TGTGCCAGCAGCTCCGGGGGGAATGGGGATACGCAGTATTTT. Protein sequence: CASSSGGNGDTQYF.

V and J are TRBV7-2 and TRBJ2-2, with 12 bases identical to TRBD2. Trimming took 5 bases from V and 4 from J; bases not matched to a gene: 5. Germline loops: CDR1 SGHTA, CDR2 FQGNSA. CDR3 length: 16 residues. The CDR3 sequence is CASSPSGGAITGELFF. In DNA, the CDR3 is TGTGCCAGCAGCCCTAGCGGGGGGGCTATCACCGGGGAGCTGTTTTTT.

CDR3 residues: CASSLAGTGGHEQYF. The CDR3 nucleotides read TGTGCCAGCAGTTTAGCGGGGACAGGGGGCCACGAGCAGTACTTC. The V call is TRBV28, the J call TRBJ2-7, with TRBD1 matching 12 bases. V trimming: 2 bases; J trimming: 5 bases; junction bases outside the gene matches: 4. CDR3 length: 15 residues. Per the germline V gene, CDR1 is MDHEN and CDR2 is SYDVKM.

This rearrangement joins TRBV2 to TRBJ1-6; TRBD1 is a possible D gene (5 bases). V lost 6 bases and J lost 6, with 15 bases in between. The CDR3 length is 15 residues. Germline V gene sequence: CDR1 SNHLY, CDR2 FYNNEI. CDR3 nucleotide sequence: TGTGCCAGCAGGTGGCCCAGGGCAACTAATTCACCCCTCCACTTT. Amino acid sequence: CASRWPRATNSPLHF. Full variable domain (missing parts from reference TRBV2 and TRBJ1-6): EPEVTQTPSHQVTQMGQEVILRCVPISNHLYFYWYRQILGQKVEFLVSFYNNEISEKSEIFDDQFSVERPDGSNFTLKIRSTKLEDSAMYFCASRWPRATNSPLHFGNGTRLTVT.

The chain recombines TRBV5-6 with TRBJ2-2, with D unclear. The CDR3 spans 13 residues. Trimming cost V 0 bases and J 6 bases, with 6 bases left between them. Germline V gene data show CDR1 as SGHDT and CDR2 as YYEEEE. The CDR3 is CASSLDIPGELFF. The CDR3 DNA follows: TGTGCCAGCAGCTTGGACATCCCCGGGGAGCTGTTTTTT.

The chain uses TRBV6-5 and TRBJ2-2; unclear D gene. The V and J ends lost 7 bases and 7 bases respectively, with 13 bases between them. The CDR3 spans 13 residues. Germline V CDR1 and CDR2: MNHEY, SVGAGI. In DNA form, the CDR3 reads TGTGCCAGCAAAGGAGCGCTCGGCGGGGAGCTGTTTTTT. Translating it yields CASKGALGGELFF.

This clone was found once. The V call is TRBV15, the J call TRBJ1-2, with D unclear. This CDR3 spans 14 amino acids. Germline loops: CDR1 LNHNV, CDR2 YYDKDF (reference sequence). V lost 4 bases and J lost 2, with 11 bases in between. This chain's CDR3 is CATSIGVGNYGYTF. CDR3 coding DNA: TGTGCCACCAGCATCGGGGTGGGGAACTATGGCTACACCTTC.